This record looks at one T cell receptor beta chain sequence and its context. It was with a sample-barcoded 5' primer and a J-beta primer mix that a second PCR of roughly 7 to 12 cycles was run. TCRdb reprocessed the 5' RACE reads with MiXCR, giving one entry per CDR3 protein. The repertoire holds around 600,000 distinct CDR3 sequences, under 55% seen once, with around 23% in the top ten. The sample is drawn from a study of blood T cells in healthy people across ages. This clonotype originated in an elderly man in good health. The sample consisted of blood.

The chain's CDR3 is CASSNEGGNEQFF. In DNA, the CDR3 is TGTGCCAGCAGTAATGAGGGGGGGAATGAGCAGTTCTTC. The chain is built from TRBV6-4 and TRBJ2-1, with D possibly matching TRBD2 (7 bases). Germline V gene lookup returns CDR1 MRHNA and CDR2 SNTAGT. The V end was cut by 5 bases, the J end by 7 bases, with 12 bases between. This CDR3 region has 13 residues.